The 6 T cell receptor beta chains below come from one sample, sequenced in a study of blood T cells in healthy people across ages. Next came a second PCR, run for roughly 6 to 11 cycles, which used a sample-barcoded 5' primer along with a J-beta primer mix. From the 5' RACE reads, TCRdb called clonotypes with MiXCR, one entry per CDR3 protein. The sample yields about 760,000 distinct CDR3 sequences, just over 55% seen once. Material: blood. The receptors stem from a middle-aged man in good health.

The V gene is TRBV28, the J gene TRBJ2-7; 14 bases match TRBD2. V lost 5 bases to trimming and J lost 6 bases; unmatched junction nucleotides: 6. The CDR3 has 15 residues. The V gene's germline CDR1 is MDHEN and CDR2 SYDVKM. Here the CDR3 DNA reads TGTGCCAGCAGTCCCCAGACTAGCGGGAGGGTCGAGCAGTACTTC. It is translated as CASSPQTSGRVEQYF.

This clonotype was counted at least ten times. The genes are TRBV29-1 and TRBJ2-5, with 13 bases identical to TRBD2. J was trimmed by 2 bases and V by 7 bases; bases with no gene match: 7. The length of the CDR3 is 15 residues. The V gene's germline CDR1 is SQVTM and CDR2 ANQGSEA. DNA of the CDR3: TGCAGCGCCCGGACTAGCGGGAGTTGGCAAGAGACCCAGTACTTC. Protein: CSARTSGSWQETQYF. Looking up the rest from reference TRBV29-1 and TRBJ2-5 gives the full variable domain: SAVISQKPSRDICQRGTSLTIQCQVDSQVTMMFWYRQQPGQSLTLIATANQGSEATYESGFVIDKFPISRPNLTFSTLTVSNMSPEDSSIYLCSARTSGSWQETQYFGPGTRLLVL.

V is TRBV2 and J is TRBJ1-6; D is perhaps TRBD1 (6 bases). With 6 bases removed from V and 4 bases from J, the gap between germline ends came to 19 bases. The CDR3 consists of 17 residues. Germline CDR1 SNHLY, CDR2 FYNNEI. The CDR3 sequence is CASRPKPLGQYNSPLHF. Written as DNA, the CDR3 is TGTGCCAGCAGGCCCAAACCTTTAGGACAGTATAATTCACCCCTCCACTTT.

This sequence joins TRBV15 and TRBJ1-1; D may be TRBD1 (5 bases). Trimming left V 0 bases short and J 8 bases short, with 13 bases between. The CDR3 loop spans 14 amino acids. Germline V gene data show CDR1 as LNHNV and CDR2 as YYDKDF (reference sequence). CDR3 loop: CATSRDRGEREAFF. CDR3 coding DNA: TGTGCCACCAGCAGAGATCGAGGGGAAAGAGAAGCTTTCTTT.

This clonotype was seen a handful of times. The chain is built from TRBV18 and TRBJ2-3; D gene ambiguous. The CDR3 extends over 13 amino acids. CDR1 is KGHSH and CDR2 is LQKENI in the germline V gene. V lost 3 bases and J 0 bases, leaving 4 bases between the germline ends. The DNA for the CDR3 is TGTGCCAGCTCACCCTCTAGCACAGATACGCAGTATTTT. The encoded protein is CASSPSSTDTQYF.

This clonotype showed up just a few times. This chain joins TRBV4-2 and TRBJ2-3, with 10 bases fitting TRBD1. J was trimmed by 6 bases and V by 4 bases; bases with no gene match: 13. Germline V gives CDR1 LGHNA, CDR2 YNFKEQ. CDR3 size: 17 residues. CDR3 protein: CASSPGQGVLVGDTQYF. The CDR3 DNA follows: TGTGCCAGCAGCCCTGGACAGGGGGTTTTAGTTGGGGATACGCAGTATTTT.